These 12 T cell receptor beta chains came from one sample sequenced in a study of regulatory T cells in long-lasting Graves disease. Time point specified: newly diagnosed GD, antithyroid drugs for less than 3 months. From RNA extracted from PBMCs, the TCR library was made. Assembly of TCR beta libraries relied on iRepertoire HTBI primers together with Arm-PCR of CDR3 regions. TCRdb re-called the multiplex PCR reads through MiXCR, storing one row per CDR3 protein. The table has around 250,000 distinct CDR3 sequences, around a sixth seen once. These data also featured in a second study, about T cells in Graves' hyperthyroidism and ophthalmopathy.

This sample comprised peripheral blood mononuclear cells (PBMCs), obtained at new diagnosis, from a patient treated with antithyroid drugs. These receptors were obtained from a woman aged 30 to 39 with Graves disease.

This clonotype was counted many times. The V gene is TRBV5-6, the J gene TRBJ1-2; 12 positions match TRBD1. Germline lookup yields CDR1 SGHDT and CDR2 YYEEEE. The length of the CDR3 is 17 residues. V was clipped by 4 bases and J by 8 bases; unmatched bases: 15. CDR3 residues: CASSPWGQGASPGGYTF. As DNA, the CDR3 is TGTGCCAGCAGCCCTTGGGGACAGGGGGCTTCTCCTGGGGGCTACACCTTC.

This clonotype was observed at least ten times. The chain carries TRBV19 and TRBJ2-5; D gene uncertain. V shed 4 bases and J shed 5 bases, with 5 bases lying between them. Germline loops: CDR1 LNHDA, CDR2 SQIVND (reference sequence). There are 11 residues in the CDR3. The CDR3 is CASSTRETQYF. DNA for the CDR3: TGTGCCAGTAGTACCAGGGAGACCCAGTACTTC.

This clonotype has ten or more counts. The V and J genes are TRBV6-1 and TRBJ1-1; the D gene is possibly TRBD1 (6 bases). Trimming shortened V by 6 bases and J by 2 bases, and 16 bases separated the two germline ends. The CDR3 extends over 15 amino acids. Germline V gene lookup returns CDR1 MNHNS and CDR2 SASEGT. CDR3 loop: CASRSTGGLNTEAFF. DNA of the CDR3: TGTGCCAGCAGGTCTACCGGGGGCCTAAACACTGAAGCTTTCTTT.

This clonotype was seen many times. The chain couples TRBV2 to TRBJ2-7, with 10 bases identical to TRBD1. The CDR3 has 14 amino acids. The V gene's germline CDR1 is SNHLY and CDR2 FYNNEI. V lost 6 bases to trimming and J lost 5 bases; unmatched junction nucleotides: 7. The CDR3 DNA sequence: TGTGCCAGCAGCGACGCCGGGACAGGGGACGAGCAGTACTTC. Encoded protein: CASSDAGTGDEQYF.

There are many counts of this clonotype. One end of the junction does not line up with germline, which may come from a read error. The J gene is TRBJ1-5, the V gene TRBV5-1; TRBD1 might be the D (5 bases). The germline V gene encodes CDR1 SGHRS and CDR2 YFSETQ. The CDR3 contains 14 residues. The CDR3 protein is CASSPGGGNQPQHF. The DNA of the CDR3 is TGTGCCAGCAGCCCCGGGGGGGGCAATCAGCCCCAGCATTTT.

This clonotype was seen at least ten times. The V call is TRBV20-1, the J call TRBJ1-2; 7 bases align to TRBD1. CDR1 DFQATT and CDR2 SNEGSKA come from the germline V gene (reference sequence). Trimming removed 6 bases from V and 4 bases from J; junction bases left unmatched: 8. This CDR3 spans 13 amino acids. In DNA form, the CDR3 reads TGCAGTGCGCGGGCAGGGACAGTCTATGGCTACACCTTC. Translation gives CSARAGTVYGYTF.

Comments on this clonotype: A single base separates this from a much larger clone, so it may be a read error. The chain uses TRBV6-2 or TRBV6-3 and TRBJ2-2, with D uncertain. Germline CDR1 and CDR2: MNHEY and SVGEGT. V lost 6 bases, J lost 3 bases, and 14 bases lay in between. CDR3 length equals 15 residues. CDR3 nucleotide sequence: TGTGCCAGCAGAACGACACCTCCATACACCGGGGAGCTGTTTTTT. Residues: CASRTTPPYTGELFF.

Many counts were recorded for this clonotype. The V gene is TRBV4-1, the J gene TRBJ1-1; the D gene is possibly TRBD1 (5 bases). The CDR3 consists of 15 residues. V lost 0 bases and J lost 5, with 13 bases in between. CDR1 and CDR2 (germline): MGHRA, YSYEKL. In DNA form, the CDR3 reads TGCGCCAGCAGCCAAGATCCTGCAGGGAGGACTGAAGCTTTCTTT. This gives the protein CASSQDPAGRTEAFF.

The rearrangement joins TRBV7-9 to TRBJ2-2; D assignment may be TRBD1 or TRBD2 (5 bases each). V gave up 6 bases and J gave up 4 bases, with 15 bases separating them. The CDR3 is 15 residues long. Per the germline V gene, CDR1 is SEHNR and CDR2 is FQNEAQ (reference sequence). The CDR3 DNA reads TGTGCCAGCAGACACCAGGGACCGACCACCGGGGAGCTGTTTTTT. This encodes CASRHQGPTTGELFF. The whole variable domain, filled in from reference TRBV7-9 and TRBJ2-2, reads DTGVSQNPRHKITKRGQNVTFRCDPISEHNRLYWYRQTLGQGPEFLTYFQNEAQLEKSRLLSDRFSAERPKGSFSTLEIQRTEQGDSAMYLCASRHQGPTTGELFFGEGSRLTVL.

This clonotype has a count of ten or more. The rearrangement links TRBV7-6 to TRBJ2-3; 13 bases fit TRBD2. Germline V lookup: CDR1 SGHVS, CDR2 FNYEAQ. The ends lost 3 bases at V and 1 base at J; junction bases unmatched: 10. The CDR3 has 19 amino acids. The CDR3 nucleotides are TGTGCCAGCAGCTTGCAGCCGACTAGCGGGGGGTTGGGCACAGATACGCAGTATTTT. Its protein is CASSLQPTSGGLGTDTQYF.

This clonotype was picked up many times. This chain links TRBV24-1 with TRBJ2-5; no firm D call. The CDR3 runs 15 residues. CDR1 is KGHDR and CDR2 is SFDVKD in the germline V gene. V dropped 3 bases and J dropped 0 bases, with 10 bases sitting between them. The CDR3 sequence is CATSDPHGDQETQYF. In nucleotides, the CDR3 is TGTGCCACCAGTGATCCCCATGGGGACCAAGAGACCCAGTACTTC.

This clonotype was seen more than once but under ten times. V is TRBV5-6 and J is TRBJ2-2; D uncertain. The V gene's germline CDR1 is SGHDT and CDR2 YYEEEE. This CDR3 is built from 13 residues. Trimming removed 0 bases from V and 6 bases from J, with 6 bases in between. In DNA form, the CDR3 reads TGTGCCAGCAGCTTGGTTCTGGCCGGGGAGCTGTTTTTT. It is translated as CASSLVLAGELFF.